This T cell receptor (beta chain) was retrieved from a study of Ad26.COV2.S vaccination and SARS-CoV-2 variants. Overall study results and limits: Vaccinees and placebo recipients showed similar non-spike TCR breadth.

The data were produced by immunoSEQ multiplex PCR, yet TCRdb's version contains in-frame clones alone and is incomplete. This sample carries about 350,000 clones, 92% of them seen once, and the ten largest clones take around 4.2%. As for this clone: Antigen unknown.

Germline V gene lookup returns CDR1 SGHAT and CDR2 FQNNGV. V lost 5 bases and J 0 bases, leaving 16 bases between the germline ends. The CDR3 length is 16 residues. J is TRBJ2-5 and V is TRBV11-2, with D tentatively TRBD2 (5 bases). This clonotype was obtained from a human donor who had recovered from COVID-19. This specimen consisted of peripheral blood, obtained after recovery from COVID-19. The CDR3 nucleotides read TGTGCCAGCAGCCCCTGGGCGGGCCCATACCAAGAGACCCAGTACTTC. Amino acid sequence: CASSPWAGPYQETQYF.